This entry features one T cell receptor (beta chain) sequence. This clonotype was observed many times. Its antigen has not been determined. Base qualities are not provided; no much larger clone lies one nucleotide away. Every donor was a healthy Caucasian. Three pairs of female monozygotic twins, all aged roughly 18 to 30 years, made up the twin cohort. Positive isolation kits from Invitrogen were used to isolate CD4+ and CD8+ T cell populations. This sample is part of a study of identical twins listed by TCRdb under 2016. In terms of the full investigation: To test whether fetal clonotypes persist, this study deep-sequenced TCR alpha and beta repertoires from monozygotic twins, from unrelated adults of various ages, and from cord blood. Replicate twin experiments were performed at different times using different library preparation protocols to rule out contamination.

The paper as a whole reports these results and caveats: Because the same donors could not be followed over many years, the conclusions depended on cross-sectional statistical analysis. In beta out-of-frame sequences, excess twin sharing was weaker, because having fewer shared sequences lowered the signal-to-noise ratio. Out-of-frame TCR alpha sequences shared between twins showed an excess of low generation-probability sequences compared with coincidental sharing between unrelated individuals. In monozygotic twins, out-of-frame TCR alpha sharing was systematically underestimated by recombination models, although the models agreed with sharing between unrelated individuals. Abundant cord blood beta clonotypes carried fewer insertions; young adult naive repertoires showed a weaker similar trend, while memory repertoires showed none. Invariant T cells such as MAIT and iNKT could partly confound zero-insertion analyses, although diverse VJ usage argued against such confounding for most clonotypes.

The receptor library was made with 5' RACE. Sequencing used an Illumina HiSeq 2000. A universal primer binding site was introduced by template switching, and a unique molecular identifier was present in the final cDNA, enabling accurate counting of TCR cDNA molecules. First-strand cDNA for TCR alpha and beta chains was synthesized from specific primers in the conserved constant-segment region. To control for contamination, each cDNA library was double barcoded with a SMART-Mk sample barcode plus Illumina barcodes. TruSeq adapter sequences and Illumina sample barcodes were added in two successive PCR steps. The TCR alpha and beta cDNA libraries were sequenced on the Illumina HiSeq platform using custom primers. The study's own analysis went as follows. MiGEC was used to process raw reads and extract unique molecular identifiers, and MiXCR was used to find CDR3 positions. Recombination models were inferred per individual with the repgenHMM and IGoR tools using an EM algorithm. The analysis of shared clonotypes was done with the tcR package in R, with sharing normalized by the product of cloneset sizes. To study raw recombination without the effects of thymic and clonal selection, out-of-frame nonproductive sequences were analyzed. TCRdb trimmed public reads at Q25 via fastp, called clones via MiXCR and kept in-frame beta chains. When rows share a CDR3 protein, they turn into one entry using the most common DNA and genes. The V and J calls here are based on TCRdb, not the publication. The sample table shows 200,000 or so distinct CDR3 sequences, and about 15% are seen once. Of the sample, roughly two fifths falls within the top ten clones.

The data also belong to a second study, concerning T cells expressing NK-cell markers. Looking at the second paper: Three sorted T-cell subsets (CD3+CD56+NKG2C+, CD3+CD56+NKG2C- and CD3+CD56-NKG2C+) from under ten donors had their TCR beta-chain repertoires profiled. Among the eight sequenced donors, seven were HCMV-seropositive and one was HCMV-seronegative. In several experiments an anti-gammadeltaTCR antibody was added to restrict sorting to alphabetaTCR-expressing T cells. In six donors, the dominant CD3+CD56+NKG2C+ clonotypes ranked among the top 10 CD8+ clonotypes, making up roughly 1.0-8% of CD8+ T cells. Those dominant clonotypes were again the most abundant among CD3+CD56-NKG2C+ cells in a handful of donors, at about 25-60.1%. It remained unclear whether the expanded NKG2C-expressing T cell clones were specific for HCMV antigens. The eight sequenced donors were randomly selected healthy volunteers, three men and five women. HCMV serostatus was determined by detecting HCMV-specific IgG in serum with a commercial ELISA kit. MIGEC was used to demultiplex reads and group the reads by UMI, and MiTCR was used to assemble and quantify clonotypes. To remove erroneous sequences, TCR cDNA sequences were retained only when supported by two or more reads. The tcR package was used for downstream repertoire analysis, and clonotypes were matched between fractions using CDR3 nucleotide sequence together with V segment. Antigen specificity was annotated against VDJdb with VDJmatch, allowing one amino acid substitution in CDR3.

The sequence derives from a young woman in good health. Sequenced sample: CD8+ T cells sorted from blood.

In nucleotide form, the sequence is TGCGCCAGCAGCTTGGACAGGGCCAATGAGCAGTTCTTC. This encodes CASSLDRANEQFF. The rearrangement combines TRBV5-1 with TRBJ2-1; TRBD1 could be the D gene, as 6 bases match. V and J are truncated by 0 bases and 6 bases respectively, leaving an intervening sequence of 7 bases. The CDR3 holds 13 amino acids from the cysteine to the phenylalanine. The entry retains the CDR3 DNA only, 39 bases that are in frame from base 1. CDR1 and CDR2 were assigned from the germline V gene as SGHRS and YFSETQ.